Here is one T cell receptor beta chain with its context. The record originates from a study of CD8 T cells in Susac syndrome. This CDR3 is built from 13 residues. The V and J ends lost 0 bases and 3 bases respectively, with 6 bases between them. Germline assignment: CDR1 MGHRA and CDR2 YSYEKL. An input of about 0.45 to 1 ug of RNA was subjected to reverse transcription using random hexamers. TCRdb re-analysed the immunoSEQ multiplex PCR reads in MiXCR, keeping a single row per CDR3 protein. The sample contains 70,000 or so distinct CDR3 sequences, roughly 94% of which appear only once. Material: CD8+ T cells from PBMCs. The sequence derives from a human donor in good health. The V gene is TRBV4-1, the J gene TRBJ2-7; D call uncertain. This CDR3 reads CASSQDQFYEQYF. CDR3 in DNA: TGCGCCAGCAGCCAAGATCAATTCTACGAGCAGTACTTC.